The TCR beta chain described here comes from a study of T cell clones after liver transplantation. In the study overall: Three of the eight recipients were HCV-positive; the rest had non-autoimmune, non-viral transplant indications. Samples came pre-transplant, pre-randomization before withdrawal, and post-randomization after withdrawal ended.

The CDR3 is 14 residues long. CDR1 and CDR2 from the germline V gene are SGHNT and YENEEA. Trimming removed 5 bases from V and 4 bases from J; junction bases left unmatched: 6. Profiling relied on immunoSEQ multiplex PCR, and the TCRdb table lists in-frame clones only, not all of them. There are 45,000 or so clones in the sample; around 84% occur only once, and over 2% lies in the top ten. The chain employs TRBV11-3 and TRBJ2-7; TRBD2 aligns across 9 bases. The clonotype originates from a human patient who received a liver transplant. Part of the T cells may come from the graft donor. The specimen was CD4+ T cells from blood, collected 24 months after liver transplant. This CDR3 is CASSRGGGEYEQYF. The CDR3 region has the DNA TGTGCCAGCAGCCGTGGCGGGGGGGAGTACGAGCAGTACTTC.